Listed below are T cell receptor beta chains from one sample, sequenced in a study of shared clonotypes between healthy human individuals. Measured with immunoSEQ multiplex PCR; TCRdb has only the in-frame clones, and not every one. The sample yields about 710,000 clones, around 70% seen once. Input material: memory CD4+ T cells sorted from blood. These receptors originate from a woman younger than 45 in good health. Both conserved end residues are part of each CDR3. Each record gives: D gene, J gene, V gene, clone size, CDR3 protein, CDR3 DNA. A D gene is named only where the DNA matches it firmly. Clone size is stated in some rows and not others, as once, few, many or a class when expanded.

NA	TRBJ1-5	TRBV28	NA	CASSLAGASDQPQHF	TGTGCCAGCAGTTTGGCAGGGGCATCAGATCAGCCCCAGCATTTT
NA	TRBJ2-1	TRBV11-2	NA	CASRDLRAGRLLGNEQFF	TGTGCCAGCAGGGACCTTCGGGCGGGCCGACTTTTGGGCAATGAGCAGTTCTTC
NA	TRBJ2-5	TRBV9	NA	CASSVRGGQETQYF	TGTGCCAGCAGCGTACGGGGCGGTCAAGAGACCCAGTACTTC
TRBD1	TRBJ2-7	TRBV5-6	few	CASSPDRPPYEQYF	TGTGCCAGCAGCCCGGACAGGCCCCCCTACGAGCAGTACTTC
TRBD1	TRBJ1-2	TRBV5-1	NA	CASSPGTGGLGYTF	TGCGCCAGCAGCCCCGGGACAGGGGGCCTCGGCTACACCTTC
TRBD2	TRBJ2-7	TRBV5-6	NA	CASSYWGTSYEQYF	TGTGCCAGCAGCTATTGGGGGACTAGCTACGAGCAGTACTTC
TRBD1	TRBJ1-3	TRBV27	NA	CASSPRTGFFSGNTIYF	TGTGCCAGCAGTCCCCGGACAGGGTTCTTCTCTGGAAACACCATATATTTT
NA	TRBJ1-5	TRBV18	NA	CASSLGGFNQPQHF	TGTGCCAGCTCACTAGGGGGATTCAATCAGCCCCAGCATTTT
TRBD1	TRBJ2-7	TRBV6-6	few	CASRTGGSYEQYF	TGTGCCAGTAGGACAGGGGGGTCCTACGAGCAGTACTTC
TRBD1	TRBJ1-2	TRBV28	NA	CASSLGTGNYGYTF	TGTGCCAGCAGTTTAGGGACAGGGAACTATGGCTACACCTTC
NA	TRBJ1-5	TRBV7-2	NA	CASSPEGGRNQPQHF	TGTGCCAGCAGCCCCGAGGGGGGCCGCAATCAGCCCCAGCATTTT
NA	TRBJ2-7	TRBV10-3	NA	CAISESSEQYF	TGTGCCATCAGTGAGTCGAGCGAGCAGTACTTC
TRBD2	TRBJ2-5	TRBV11-2	NA	CASSPARLAVQETQYF	TGTGCCAGCAGCCCAGCTCGACTAGCGGTCCAAGAGACCCAGTACTTC
NA	TRBJ2-3	TRBV2	NA	CASSGGHLNTDTQYF	TGTGCCAGCAGTGGAGGACACCTAAACACAGATACGCAGTATTTT
NA	TRBJ2-5	TRBV11-2	few	CASSYSRTETQYF	TGTGCCAGCAGCTACTCACGTACGGAGACCCAGTACTTC
TRBD1	TRBJ2-7	TRBV5-1	NA	CASSLGDRDANEQYF	TGCGCCAGCAGCTTGGGCGACAGGGACGCGAACGAGCAGTACTTC
TRBD1	TRBJ1-5	TRBV10-1	many	CASSESGGQPQHF	TGCGCCAGCAGTGAGTCAGGGGGCCAGCCCCAGCATTTT
NA	TRBJ2-7	TRBV21-1	NA	CASSKLEGLSYEQYF	TGTGCCAGCAGCAAATTGGAGGGCCTCTCCTACGAGCAGTACTTC
TRBD2	TRBJ2-1	TRBV18	NA	CASSPELRTSGSRVEQFF	TGTGCCAGCTCACCGGAGCTTAGGACTAGCGGGAGTCGGGTTGAGCAGTTCTTC
NA	TRBJ1-5	TRBV2	NA	CASSEGEQPQHF	TGTGCCAGCAGTGAAGGGGAACAGCCCCAGCATTTT
NA	TRBJ2-3	TRBV28	NA	CASSSPGDRTDTQYF	TGTGCCAGCAGTTCCCCGGGCGATAGAACAGATACGCAGTATTTT
NA	TRBJ2-3	TRBV2	NA	CASLNYRALSTDTQYF	TGTGCCAGCCTTAATTATCGGGCTCTAAGCACAGATACGCAGTATTTT
NA	TRBJ2-3	TRBV13	few	CASSLKLSSTDTQYF	TGTGCCAGCAGCTTAAAACTATCAAGCACAGATACGCAGTATTTT
TRBD1	TRBJ2-5	TRBV5-8	NA	CASSIGTGSETQYF	TGTGCCAGCAGCATCGGGACAGGAAGCGAGACCCAGTACTTC
NA	TRBJ1-6	TRBV7-9	NA	CASSLGGYNSPLHF	TGTGCCAGCAGCTTAGGAGGGTATAATTCACCCCTCCACTTT
NA	TRBJ2-7	TRBV2	many	CASSEPRNSYEQYF	TGTGCCAGCAGTGAACCCCGAAATTCCTACGAGCAGTACTTC
NA	TRBJ2-3	TRBV2	NA	CASTGLTSTDTQYF	TGTGCCAGCACAGGACTAACTAGCACAGATACGCAGTATTTT
NA	TRBJ1-3	TRBV2	few	CASFRASSGNTIYF	TGTGCCAGCTTTCGAGCTAGCTCTGGAAACACCATATATTTT
NA	TRBJ1-1	TRBV28	many	CASTPPGGPTNTEAFF	TGTGCCAGCACCCCCCCCGGGGGGCCGACGAACACTGAAGCTTTCTTT
TRBD2	TRBJ2-1	TRBV5-1	NA	CASSLIAGHSYNEQFF	TGCGCCAGCAGCCTGATAGCGGGCCACTCCTACAATGAGCAGTTCTTC
NA	TRBJ2-7	TRBV28	NA	CASRNTYEQYF	TGTGCCAGCAGAAATACGTACGAGCAGTACTTC
NA	TRBJ1-2	TRBV19	NA	CASSYAPEINYGYTF	TGTGCCAGTAGTTACGCGCCGGAAATTAACTATGGCTACACCTTC
TRBD1	TRBJ2-1	TRBV5-1	few	CASSLGDRDSNEQFF	TGCGCCAGCAGCTTGGGAGACAGGGATAGCAATGAGCAGTTCTTC
NA	TRBJ1-1	TRBV9	NA	CASSVRMGGTEAFF	TGTGCCAGCAGCGTCCGAATGGGAGGGACTGAAGCTTTCTTT
NA	TRBJ2-7	TRBV29-1	NA	CSVGLEGWEQYF	TGCAGCGTGGGCCTCGAGGGGTGGGAGCAGTACTTC
TRBD2	TRBJ2-1	TRBV28	NA	CASSLRSGRHNEQFF	TGTGCCAGCAGTTTAAGGAGCGGGAGACACAATGAGCAGTTCTTC
NA	TRBJ1-5	TRBV28	NA	CASSLLQGNQPQHF	TGTGCCAGCAGTTTATTACAGGGCAATCAGCCCCAGCATTTT
TRBD2	TRBJ2-7	TRBV7-9	once	CASSALAGGYEQYF	TGTGCCAGCAGCGCACTAGCGGGAGGCTACGAGCAGTACTTC
TRBD1	TRBJ2-7	TRBV6-1	NA	CASSGTGGPYEQYF	TGTGCCAGCAGTGGGACAGGGGGCCCGTACGAGCAGTACTTC
NA	TRBJ2-2	TRBV19	NA	CASRQGNTGELFF	TGTGCCAGTAGACAGGGGAACACCGGGGAGCTGTTTTTT
NA	TRBJ2-7	TRBV6-1	NA	CASSEAQGEGEAYF	TGTGCCAGCAGTGAAGCCCAGGGAGAGGGTGAGGCGTACTTC
TRBD1	TRBJ1-1	TRBV5-1	NA	CASSLTGGMPEAFF	TGCGCCAGCAGCTTAACAGGGGGCATGCCTGAAGCTTTCTTT
NA	TRBJ2-7	TRBV6-4	many	CASSEVDSGEQYF	TGTGCCAGCAGTGAGGTGGACTCGGGCGAGCAGTACTTC
TRBD2	TRBJ2-1	TRBV19	NA	CASSIRASGEGPNEQFF	TGTGCCAGTAGTATCCGGGCTAGCGGGGAAGGGCCCAATGAGCAGTTCTTC
NA	TRBJ2-1	TRBV27	NA	CASSSGQGGAYNEQFF	TGTGCCAGCAGTTCCGGCCAGGGGGGCGCTTATAATGAGCAGTTCTTC
NA	TRBJ1-2	TRBV2	NA	CASMRSYYGYTF	TGTGCCAGCATGCGGTCTTACTATGGCTACACCTTC
NA	TRBJ1-1	TRBV4-1	NA	CASSQPTANTEAFF	TGCGCCAGCAGCCAACCGACAGCGAACACTGAAGCTTTCTTT
TRBD2	TRBJ2-3	TRBV29-1	NA	CSVEVFGAGGGTDTQYF	TGCAGCGTTGAGGTGTTCGGTGCGGGAGGAGGCACAGATACGCAGTATTTT
TRBD1	TRBJ1-2	TRBV19	NA	CASSAPGQRNGYTF	TGTGCCAGTAGTGCGCCGGGACAGAGAAATGGCTACACCTTC
TRBD2	TRBJ2-2	TRBV7-7	few	CASSVAGVTGELFF	TGTGCCAGCAGCGTAGCGGGAGTCACCGGGGAGCTGTTTTTT
NA	TRBJ2-1	TRBV7-9	many	CASTLSVNLNEQFF	TGTGCCAGCACCCTTAGCGTGAACCTAAATGAGCAGTTCTTC
NA	TRBJ1-1	TRBV18	NA	CASSPGSEAFF	TGTGCCAGCTCACCCGGTTCTGAAGCTTTCTTT
NA	TRBJ1-2	TRBV7-8	many	CASSPQGDYGYTF	TGTGCCAGCAGCCCACAGGGTGACTATGGCTACACCTTC
TRBD2	TRBJ2-7	TRBV6-5	NA	CASRSGRAGYEQYF	TGTGCCAGCAGGAGCGGGAGGGCCGGCTACGAGCAGTACTTC
NA	TRBJ2-7	TRBV7-2	NA	CASSLTAQDGSNRIYEQYF	TGTGCCAGCAGCTTAACAGCACAGGATGGCTCAAATAGAATCTACGAGCAGTACTTC
TRBD2	TRBJ2-7	TRBV4-1	NA	CASSHPKEDSSGKITYEQYF	TGCGCCAGCAGCCACCCAAAGGAGGACAGTAGCGGGAAAATTACCTACGAGCAGTACTTC
NA	TRBJ2-7	TRBV5-4	NA	CASSWSGEQYF	TGTGCCAGCAGCTGGAGTGGGGAGCAGTACTTC